This entry is about one TCR beta chain. Its cognate antigen has yet to be identified. No quality values exist for individual bases; no much larger clone is one base distant. TCR CDR3 regions were amplified from genomic DNA by multiplex PCR using the deep immunoSEQ assay. Extracted genomic DNA from each cell subset was spread evenly across all wells of several immunoSEQ 96-well plates, with each plate serving as a replicate. For sorted subsets, around 0.2 ug genomic DNA, equal to about 30,000 T cell genomes, was loaded into each replicate PCR. The purified libraries were quantified using a Qubit 3.0 fluorometer, sized with a Bioanalyzer 2100, and then quantified again using the KAPA Library Quantification kit. Each immunoSEQ 96-well plate was sequenced on its own single-read 150-cycle Illumina NextSeq 550 flow cell. As for how the authors treated the data: The immunoSEQ output contained only junctional sequences without quality scores, so filtering could not match that applied to full-length reads. To assign V/J genes and CDR3, sequences were annotated against IMGT germline references using PyIR, a Python wrapper for IgBLAST v1.9. Any read was removed if the V/J assignment was weak (E-value above 1e-6), the CDR3 was missing, or the read contained stop codons, out-of-frame junctions, or ambiguous translated residues. V3J clonotypes were defined as sequences sharing an identical inferred V gene, J gene, and CDR3 amino acid sequence. Percentage overlap between repertoires was calculated by dividing the number of shared unique clonotypes by the size of the smaller repertoire. RTK rarefaction, the Chao1 estimator, and Recon v2.1 estimates of unobserved clonotypes were used to assess repertoire richness. Generation probabilities for all TCRbeta clonotypes obtained by the gDNA method from a handful of donors were computed using OLGA. Not all clones reach the TCRdb copy of this immuneACCESS table, which keeps in-frame sequences only. Checked studies attribute under half of the gap to unresolved V genes and leave the rest unexplained. V and J calls and clone size follow that table, whereas D and trimming were derived from the DNA. Recorded for this sample are fewer than 2.5 million clones; under 95% of them occurred a single time. Together, the top ten hold about 0.39% of the sample.

The donors were healthy, HIV-negative adults with no recently reported acute infections or vaccinations. Every donor was a Caucasian adult living in Nashville, Tennessee, USA. CD4+ T cells were enriched by magnetic negative selection; naive cells were then positively selected on CD45RA, and the negative fraction formed the memory subset. Blood was collected by leukapheresis, and PBMCs were isolated by Ficoll-Histopaque density gradient centrifugation and then cryopreserved in liquid nitrogen vapor phase. Analytical flow cytometry was used to check the purity and quantity of every magnetically sorted T cell population. Each sorted fraction had its genomic DNA isolated and then quantified by UV absorbance on a Nanodrop 2000c. This sample was taken from a study of shared clonotypes between healthy human individuals (dated by TCRdb to the early 2020s). About the study as a whole: A couple of women and a few men aged 18 to 49 years were included in the cohort. Blood TCR repertoires of 5 or 6 healthy adults were deeply sequenced to estimate repertoire size and the extent of clonotype sharing between individuals. To increase sequencing depth and limit assay-specific biases, different laboratories used diverse techniques to prepare libraries and sequence TCR repertoires. Between about 0.9 and 9 billion PBMCs per donor were obtained by leukapheresis. Per donor, three plates each were used for CD4 naive and CD4 memory, two for CD8 naive, and one for CD8 memory.

Broader findings and caveats from the paper: When a few donors were compared, the shared fraction of clonotypes was around 5% for naive CD4, about 4% for naive CD8, 2.3% for memory CD4, and less than 0.45% for memory CD8. Estimated clonotype richness was generally larger for naive than for memory subsets. Compared with non-shared clonotypes, clonotypes shared by all four sorted-subset donors had higher generation probabilities. Sampling was restricted to blood, and TCR repertoires in tissues likely differ from the TCR repertoires found in blood. Pairwise subsampling led to the expectation that sequencing depth would affect the degree of clonotype sharing among donors. Rarefaction of sorted-subset datasets indicated incomplete sequencing despite the large sequencing depth. Because the study included a small number of donors, the genetic and exposure-history diversity represented was limited.

Sequenced material: naive CD4+ T cells from PBMCs. The cell subset or site label of this sample denotes: CD45RA+ positively selected. The receptor was derived from a man younger than 30 in good health. Some clones in this sample may be carry-over from other donors' samples.

CDR3 protein: CASSSGANVLTF. At the DNA level, the sequence is TGTGCCAGTTCTTCTGGGGCCAACGTCCTGACTTTC. The chain joins TRBV6-4 to TRBJ2-6, with the D gene call left open. V was cut back by 9 bases and J by 1 base, leaving a gap of 4 bases between them. In the germline V gene, CDR1 corresponds to MRHNA and CDR2 to SNTAGT. From cysteine to phenylalanine, the CDR3 is 12 amino acids long. Only the CDR3 DNA stays, 36 bases, in frame from base 1.